One sample yielded the 20 T cell receptor beta chains listed below, sequenced in a study of read filtering for tumor transcriptome and immune sequencing. This library used around 400 ng RNA and molecular barcoded adaptors spanning alpha/delta and beta/gamma chains. A single record per CDR3 protein comes from TCRdb applying MiXCR to the reads. Of 75,000 to 90,000 distinct CDR3 sequences in the sample, more than 9% were seen once. Specimen: a population of CD138-negative cells sorted from bone marrow. The source of these receptors is a donor aged 40 or over with multiple myeloma.

This clonotype was recorded many times. This rearrangement joins TRBV5-1 to TRBJ2-1, with 11 bases that match TRBD2. The CDR3 is 17 residues long. The germline V gene has CDR1 SGHRS and CDR2 YFSETQ. Trimming took 0 bases from V and 7 from J; bases not matched to a gene: 9. The CDR3 DNA is TGCGCCAGCAGCTTGGCCCAAACTAGCGGGAGTAGTAATGAGCAGTTCTTC. Its protein product is CASSLAQTSGSSNEQFF.

This clonotype was picked up many times. The rearrangement links TRBV9 to TRBJ1-6; 10 positions agree with TRBD1. After removal of 3 bases from V and 7 bases from J, the junction contained 4 bases not matched to a gene. CDR1 and CDR2 (germline): SGDLS, YYNGEE. The CDR3 covers 15 residues. CDR3 region: CASSATGGKNSPLHF. CDR3 in DNA: TGTGCCAGCAGCGCGACAGGGGGCAAAAATTCACCCCTCCACTTT.

About this clonotype: This likely traces to a read error, being one base from a far larger clone. The rearrangement uses TRBV11-3 and TRBJ2-3, with D uncertain. CDR1 and CDR2 (germline): SGHNT, YENEEA. The ends were cut back, 4 bases at V and 10 bases at J, with 12 bases in the middle. The CDR3 is 12 residues long. The CDR3 is CASSYYTDAQYF. CDR3 in DNA: TGTGCCAGCAGCTACTATACGGATGCGCAGTATTTT.

The chain carries TRBV5-1 and TRBJ2-7; D is possibly TRBD2 (6 bases). Germline assignment: CDR1 SGHRS and CDR2 YFSETQ. This CDR3 region has 16 residues. Trimming removed 0 bases from V and 4 bases from J, with 17 bases in between. CDR3 in DNA: TGCGCCAGCAGCTTGGGCGTTCCCGAAAGCGGGTACGAGCAGTACTTC. Protein: CASSLGVPESGYEQYF.

The V and J genes are TRBV19 and TRBJ1-6; D unresolved. Germline-derived CDR1 and CDR2 are LNHDA and SQIVND (reference sequence). The CDR3 has 14 residues. The V end lost 6 bases, the J end lost 6 bases, and 12 bases lay between the germline ends. The CDR3 DNA sequence: TGTGCCAGTAGCGGGCAGGTGCCTAATTCACCCCTCCACTTT. Residues: CASSGQVPNSPLHF.

This clonotype was seen at least ten times. This sequence joins TRBV2 and TRBJ2-2; no definite D call. The CDR3 extends over 13 amino acids. Germline-derived CDR1 and CDR2 are SNHLY and FYNNEI. V lost 6 bases, J lost 8 bases, and 13 bases lay in between. CDR3 loop: CASSPGPEGELFF. The CDR3 DNA is TGTGCCAGCAGCCCCGGGCCCGAGGGGGAGCTGTTTTTT.

A note on this clonotype: This clone may be a read error of a much larger clone one base away. CDR3 sequence reads: CASSPPGNTMYF. As DNA, the CDR3 is TGTGCCAGCAGCCCCCCTGGAAACACCATGTATTTT. The chain carries TRBV12-3 or TRBV12-4 and TRBJ1-3; D remains unclear. This CDR3 spans 12 amino acids.

In its sample, this clonotype was seen many times. The chain is built from TRBV7-2 and TRBJ2-1, with 7 bases that match TRBD1. Germline V gene lookup returns CDR1 SGHTA and CDR2 FQGNSA. The CDR3 contains 13 residues. J gave up 7 bases and V 3 bases, and 3 bases lay outside the gene matches. The CDR3 region has the DNA TGTGCCAGCAGCTTTGACAGGGCAAATGAGCAGTTCTTC. This gives the protein CASSFDRANEQFF.

The V call is TRBV7-9, the J call TRBJ2-3, with 7 bases matching TRBD2. CDR3 size: 15 residues. Germline V gives CDR1 SEHNR, CDR2 FQNEAQ (reference sequence). J gave up 1 base and V 7 bases, and 8 bases lay outside the gene matches. CDR3 DNA sequence: TGTGCCAGCACCGGGGGGACCCTCGGCACAGATACGCAGTATTTT. Translated, it gives CASTGGTLGTDTQYF.

The J gene is TRBJ2-7, the V gene TRBV20-1, with 9 nucleotides matching TRBD1. The germline V gene has CDR1 DFQATT and CDR2 SNEGSKA (reference sequence). Unmatched junction bases numbered 10, after V lost 3 bases and J lost 4 bases. CDR3 size: 15 residues. For the CDR3, the DNA is TGCAGTGCTAGGGAGGAAGGACAGGGGTCGTACGAGCAGTACTTC. This translates into CSAREEGQGSYEQYF.

This clonotype was seen repeatedly, ten times or more. CDR3 sequence reads: CASSLSGEAGNEQFF. In nucleotides, the CDR3 is TGTGCCAGCTCACTCTCAGGGGAGGCAGGGAATGAGCAGTTCTTC. V and J are TRBV18 and TRBJ2-1; D may match TRBD1 or TRBD2 (6 bases each). Germline values: CDR1 KGHSH, CDR2 LQKENI. V was trimmed by 4 bases and J by 7 bases, leaving 17 bases between them. This CDR3 is built from 15 residues.

This clonotype has just a few counts. This may be a read error, as it is one base from a much larger clone. The V gene is TRBV5-1, the J gene TRBJ1-1; tentatively, D is TRBD1 (5 bases). The CDR3 totals 15 residues. Germline loops: CDR1 SGHRS, CDR2 YFSETQ. Deletions cut 4 bases from V and 1 base from J, with 14 bases between. DNA of the CDR3: TGCGCCAGCAGCAGCACCGGGACCCCGAACACTGAAGCTTTCTTT. Its protein is CASSSTGTPNTEAFF. Filled out from reference TRBV5-1 and TRBJ1-1, the complete variable domain reads KAGVTQTPRYLIKTRGQQVTLSCSPISGHRSVSWYQQTPGQGLQFLFEYFSETQRNKGNFPGRFSGRQFSNSRSEMNVSTLELGDSALYLCASSSTGTPNTEAFFGQGTRLTVV.

In its sample, this clonotype was seen many times. The J gene is TRBJ2-2, the V gene TRBV24-1; the D gene is possibly TRBD2 (5 bases). CDR3 length: 15 amino acids. Germline assignment: CDR1 KGHDR and CDR2 SFDVKD. V was clipped by 4 bases and J by 7 bases, with 15 bases between them. This chain's CDR3 is CATSEPRALGGELFF. The CDR3 DNA follows: TGTGCCACCAGTGAACCGAGGGCCCTCGGCGGGGAGCTGTTTTTT.

In the case of this clonotype: With a much larger clone just one base away, this may be a read error. The rearrangement joins TRBV7-9 to TRBJ1-4, with 11 bases fitting TRBD1. The CDR3 has 14 amino acids. Germline CDR1 reads SEHNR; CDR2 reads FQNEAQ (reference sequence). The CDR3 loop reads CASSPGTGGEKLLF. CDR3 in DNA: TGTGCCAGCAGCCCCGGGACAGGGGGTGAAAAACTGCTTTTT.

This clonotype has at least ten counts. This sequence joins TRBV28 and TRBJ1-5; D is possibly TRBD1 (5 bases). This CDR3 spans 15 amino acids. V was shortened by 2 bases and J by 4 bases, with 12 bases between the two germline ends. CDR1 is MDHEN, CDR2 SYDVKM, per germline. CDR3 coding DNA: TGTGCCAGCAGTTTAGGGGCGGGGAGGAATCAGCCCCAGCATTTT. This encodes CASSLGAGRNQPQHF.

This clonotype was observed at least ten times. The chain has TRBV25-1 and TRBJ2-1; 12 bases map to TRBD2. The CDR3 is made up of 17 amino acids. V lost 2 bases and J lost 4; bases outside the gene matches: 6. Germline V gene data show CDR1 as MGHDK and CDR2 as SYGVNS. CDR3 in amino acids: CASSEPTTSGRYNEQFF. CDR3 DNA: TGTGCCAGCAGTGAACCCACGACTAGCGGGAGATACAATGAGCAGTTCTTC.

This clonotype has at least ten counts. The rearrangement uses TRBV29-1 and TRBJ2-1; D unclear. The CDR3 extends over 15 amino acids. Germline CDR1 SQVTM, CDR2 ANQGSEA. V was cut by 4 bases and J by 0 bases, with 13 bases left in between. For the CDR3, the DNA is TGCAGCGTTGGGGGTGGGCGGAACTCCTACAATGAGCAGTTCTTC. Amino acids: CSVGGGRNSYNEQFF.

There are many counts of this clonotype. The chain recombines TRBV20-1 with TRBJ2-7, with 12 bases lining up with TRBD2. The CDR3 totals 15 residues. With V trimmed by 5 bases and J by 4 bases, 9 bases remained unmatched. Germline V lookup: CDR1 DFQATT, CDR2 SNEGSKA (reference sequence). DNA for the CDR3: TGCAGTGCTTACCCGGCTAGCGGGAGGGGTTACGAGCAGTACTTC. Translating it yields CSAYPASGRGYEQYF.

Ten or more counts support this clonotype. The J gene is TRBJ1-1, the V gene TRBV2; D gene unclear. V gave up 4 bases and J gave up 4 bases, with 19 bases separating them. From germline, CDR1 is SNHLY and CDR2 FYNNEI. The CDR3 has 16 amino acids. The CDR3 DNA reads as TGTGCCAGCAGTGGCCTATTAAGGGTCTCGGCCACTGAAGCTTTCTTT. This gives the protein CASSGLLRVSATEAFF.

Of note for this clonotype: Being one base from a much bigger clone, this may be a read error. This CDR3 is CASSRGNQPQHF. For the CDR3, the DNA is TGTGCCAGCAGTCGGGGTAATCAGCCCCAGCATTTT. The chain couples TRBV12-3 or TRBV12-4 to TRBJ1-5; D gene uncertain. This CDR3 contains 12 residues. The V gene lost 5 bases and the J gene lost 4 bases, with 6 bases spanning the gap.